This TCR beta chain was documented in a study of T cell responses to AZD1222 COVID-19 vaccine. Study conclusions and caveats: White British donors predominated, females outnumbered males, and clonal diversity was possibly underestimated. Spike-spanning, vaccine-associated CD4 TCRs were dominant at 160-218 and 743-854. Reportedly, close to half of spike-specific TCRs are directed against unmutated variant regions.

About this clone itself: As yet, its antigen is unknown.

Libraries were prepared by immunoSEQ multiplex PCR; TCRdb keeps only in-frame clonotypes and omits some of them. The sample includes more than 120,000 clones, roughly 87% seen only once; the top ten take roughly 5.2%. The CDR3 length is 16 residues. Trimming shortened V by 5 bases and J by 0 bases, and 15 bases separated the two germline ends. The germline V gene has CDR1 SGHVS and CDR2 FQNEAQ. The chain couples TRBV7-8 to TRBJ2-3; D call uncertain. This TCR was sampled from an adult who received the MenACWY meningococcal vaccine as a control. This specimen consisted of peripheral blood, obtained 28 days after the second dose of the MenACWY control vaccine. The CDR3 DNA is TGTGCCAGCAGCCCGAAGGGCCGGCTCAGCACAGATACGCAGTATTTT. Encoded protein: CASSPKGRLSTDTQYF.